The T cell receptor (beta chain) under discussion was sequenced for a study of lymphopenia after photon versus proton radiotherapy. Findings and caveats of the study: Under photons, naive T cells and diversity fell while effector/memory populations rose.

The assay was immunoSEQ multiplex PCR, and TCRdb's table has in-frame clones only and misses some. The table shows 25,000 to 30,000 clones, with about four fifths occurring only once. Note on this clone: Antigen specificity is unknown.

The germline V and J ends were trimmed by 1 base and 7 bases, with 4 bases remaining between them. This CDR3 is 11 amino acids long. Germline V CDR1 and CDR2: MNHEY, SVGAGI. Sample: peripheral blood, taken from a patient treated with photon-based radiotherapy. This TCR derives from a man aged 45-60 years with gastric cancer. V is TRBV6-5 and J is TRBJ1-2, with D hard to call. The CDR3 nucleotides are TGTGCCAGCAGTTACTGGGGTGGCTACACCTTC. It yields the protein CASSYWGGYTF.